The 8 T cell receptor beta chains given below trace back to one sample, sequenced in a study of spatial heterogeneity in lung cancer. Documented time point: blood at routine non-recurrence follow-up after resection. Via MiXCR, TCRdb re-called the 5' RACE reads, giving one row per CDR3 protein. Among fewer than 100,000 distinct CDR3 sequences listed, approximately 19% were seen once. The specimen comprised PBMCs, sampled at follow-up. The receptors stem from a male donor with early-stage non-small cell lung cancer.

This clonotype was picked up a small number of times. The chain recombines TRBV27 with TRBJ2-3; 9 nucleotides match TRBD2. CDR3 size: 18 residues. With 1 base clipped from V and 0 bases from J, the junction kept 8 bases outside the gene matches. In germline, CDR1 is MNHEY, CDR2 SMNVEV (reference sequence). In DNA form, the CDR3 reads TGTGCCAGCAGTTTATTATGGGCTAGCGGGGATAGCACAGATACGCAGTATTTT. Translating gives CASSLLWASGDSTDTQYF.

This chain uses TRBV23-1 with TRBJ1-5; 10 positions agree with TRBD1. TRBV23-1 belongs to the ORF category, with a function that is uncertain. CDR3 length: 16 amino acids. Trimming cost V 3 bases and J 7 bases; bases outside gene matches: 9. The CDR3 spells CASSHPGTGAWQPQHF. The CDR3 nucleotides are TGCGCCAGCAGTCACCCTGGGACAGGGGCATGGCAGCCCCAGCATTTT.

The chain couples TRBV6-5 to TRBJ1-3; D is unresolved. The germline V and J ends were trimmed by 0 bases and 4 bases, with 19 bases remaining between them. The CDR3 is 18 amino acids. CDR1 is MNHEY, CDR2 SVGAGI, per germline. CDR3 region: CASSYSSRRSSAGNTIYF. In DNA form, the CDR3 reads TGTGCCAGCAGTTACTCCTCACGCCGGTCCTCCGCGGGAAACACCATATATTTT.

The CDR3 reads CASSLAHDTQYF. CDR3 sequence (DNA): TGTGCCAGCAGTTTAGCCCACGATACGCAGTATTTT. V gene TRBV12-3 or TRBV12-4 combines with J gene TRBJ2-3; D gene unclear. The CDR3 runs to 12 residues. Trimming shortened V by 0 bases and J by 6 bases, and 4 bases separated the two germline ends.

The gene calls are TRBV5-1 and TRBJ1-5, with TRBD1 matching over 9 bases. Germline CDR1 and CDR2: SGHRS and YFSETQ. The junction had 6 bases not matched to a gene; V was cut back by 4 bases and J by 4 bases. The CDR3 has 15 amino acids. DNA for the CDR3: TGCGCCAGCAGCCCACAGGGGGCACCGAATCAGCCCCAGCATTTT. This gives the protein CASSPQGAPNQPQHF. The whole variable domain, filled in from reference TRBV5-1 and TRBJ1-5, reads KAGVTQTPRYLIKTRGQQVTLSCSPISGHRSVSWYQQTPGQGLQFLFEYFSETQRNKGNFPGRFSGRQFSNSRSEMNVSTLELGDSALYLCASSPQGAPNQPQHFGDGTRLSIL.

The table lists this clonotype with a few counts. The chain combines TRBV10-3 with TRBJ2-5, with D perhaps TRBD1 (5 bases). The CDR3 has 12 residues. With 8 bases removed from V and 3 bases from J, the gap between germline ends came to 10 bases. From germline, CDR1 is ENHRY and CDR2 SYGVKD. The CDR3 DNA follows: TGTGCCATCGGGGCCGGAGAAGAGACCCAGTACTTC. This translates into CAIGAGEETQYF.

The rearrangement joins TRBV6-1 to TRBJ2-7; D not certain. This CDR3 has 15 residues. Germline CDR1 MNHNS, CDR2 SASEGT. Trimming took off 1 base at V and 1 base at J, with 11 bases between the two ends. The CDR3 nucleotides are TGTGCCAGCAGTGAAGGGCTAGGGCGGTCCTACGAGCAGTACTTC. It is translated as CASSEGLGRSYEQYF.

This clonotype appeared a few times. The CDR3 DNA reads as TGTGCCAGCAGCGGGATGGACAAAAACATTCAGTACTTC. Protein product: CASSGMDKNIQYF. The chain is built from TRBV7-9 and TRBJ2-4, with unresolved D. V was shortened by 5 bases and J by 3 bases, with 8 bases between the two germline ends. Germline values: CDR1 SEHNR, CDR2 FQNEAQ (reference sequence). The CDR3 runs to 13 residues.